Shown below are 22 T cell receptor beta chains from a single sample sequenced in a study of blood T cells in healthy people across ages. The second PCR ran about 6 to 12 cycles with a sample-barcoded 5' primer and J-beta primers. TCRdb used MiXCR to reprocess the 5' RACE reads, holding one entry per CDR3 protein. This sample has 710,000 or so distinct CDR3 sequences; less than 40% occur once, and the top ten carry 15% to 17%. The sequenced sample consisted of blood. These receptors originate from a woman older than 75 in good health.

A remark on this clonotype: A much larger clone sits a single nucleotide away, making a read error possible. CDR3 nucleotide sequence: TGCAGTGCTTCTATGATCGGACCAAGGAGGAACTATGGCTACACCTTC. Translated: CSASMIGPRRNYGYTF. The chain carries TRBV20-1 and TRBJ1-2, with D hard to call. The CDR3 length is 16 residues. V lost 5 bases to trimming and J lost 2 bases, with 21 bases between them. Germline assignment: CDR1 DFQATT and CDR2 SNEGSKA (reference sequence).

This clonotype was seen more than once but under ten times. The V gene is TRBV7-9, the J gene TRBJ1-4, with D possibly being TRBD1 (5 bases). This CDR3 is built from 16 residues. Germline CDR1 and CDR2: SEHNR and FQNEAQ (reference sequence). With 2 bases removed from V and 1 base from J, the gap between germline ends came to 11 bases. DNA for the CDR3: TGTGCCAGCAGCTTACAGGGCGTTGGAACTAATGAAAAACTGTTTTTT. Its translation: CASSLQGVGTNEKLFF.

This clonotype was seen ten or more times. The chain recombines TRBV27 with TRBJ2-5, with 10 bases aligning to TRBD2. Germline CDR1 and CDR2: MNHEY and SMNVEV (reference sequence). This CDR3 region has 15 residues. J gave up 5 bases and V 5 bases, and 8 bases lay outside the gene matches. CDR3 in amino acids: CASSLRSGGLETQYF. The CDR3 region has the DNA TGTGCCAGCAGTCTTCGTAGCGGGGGGCTTGAGACCCAGTACTTC.

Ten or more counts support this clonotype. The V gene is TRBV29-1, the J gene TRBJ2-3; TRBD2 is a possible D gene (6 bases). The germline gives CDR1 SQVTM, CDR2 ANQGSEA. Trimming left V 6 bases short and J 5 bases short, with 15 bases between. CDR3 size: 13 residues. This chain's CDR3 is CSVEPGVEDTQYF. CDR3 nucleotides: TGCAGCGTCGAGCCGGGGGTCGAAGATACGCAGTATTTT.

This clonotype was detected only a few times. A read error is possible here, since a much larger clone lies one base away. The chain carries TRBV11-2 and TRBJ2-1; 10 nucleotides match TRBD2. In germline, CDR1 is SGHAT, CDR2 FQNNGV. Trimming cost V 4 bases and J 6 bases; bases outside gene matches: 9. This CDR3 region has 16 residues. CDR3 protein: CASSSGSGGAINEQFF. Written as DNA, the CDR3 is TGTGCCAGCAGCTCAGGAAGCGGGGGGGCGATCAATGAGCAGTTCTTC.

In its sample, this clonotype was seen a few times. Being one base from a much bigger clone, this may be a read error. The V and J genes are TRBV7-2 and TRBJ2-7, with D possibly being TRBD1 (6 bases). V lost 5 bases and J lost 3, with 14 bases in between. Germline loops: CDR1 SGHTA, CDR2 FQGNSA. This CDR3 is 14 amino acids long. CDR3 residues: CASSRDRLGYEQYF. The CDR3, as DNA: TGTGCCAGCAGCCGCGACAGGTTGGGCTACGAGCAGTACTTC.

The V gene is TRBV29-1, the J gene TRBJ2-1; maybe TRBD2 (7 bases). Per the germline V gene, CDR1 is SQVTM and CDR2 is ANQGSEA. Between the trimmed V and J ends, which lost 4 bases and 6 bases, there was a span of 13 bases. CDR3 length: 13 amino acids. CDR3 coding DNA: TGCAGCGTTGTACGGGGGGCCCTCAATGAGCAGTTCTTC. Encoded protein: CSVVRGALNEQFF.

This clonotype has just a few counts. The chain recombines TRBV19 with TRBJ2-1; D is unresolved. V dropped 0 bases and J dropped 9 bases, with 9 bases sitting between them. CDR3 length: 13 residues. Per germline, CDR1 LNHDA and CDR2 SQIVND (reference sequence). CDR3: CASSIDQDGEQFF. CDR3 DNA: TGTGCCAGTAGTATAGATCAGGACGGTGAGCAGTTCTTC.

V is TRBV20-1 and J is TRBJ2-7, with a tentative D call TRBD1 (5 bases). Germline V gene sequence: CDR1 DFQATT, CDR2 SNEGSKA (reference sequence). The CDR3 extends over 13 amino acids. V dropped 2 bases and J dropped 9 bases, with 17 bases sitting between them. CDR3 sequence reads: CSARQGPSVWQYF. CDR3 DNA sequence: TGCAGTGCTAGACAGGGCCCATCGGTGTGGCAGTACTTC.

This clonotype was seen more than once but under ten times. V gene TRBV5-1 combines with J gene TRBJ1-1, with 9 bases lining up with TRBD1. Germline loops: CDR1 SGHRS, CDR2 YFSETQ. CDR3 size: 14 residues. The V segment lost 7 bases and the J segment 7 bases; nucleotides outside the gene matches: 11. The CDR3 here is CASGPTGGKVEAFF. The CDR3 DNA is TGCGCCAGCGGGCCAACAGGGGGCAAGGTTGAAGCTTTCTTT. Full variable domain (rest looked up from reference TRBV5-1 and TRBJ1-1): KAGVTQTPRYLIKTRGQQVTLSCSPISGHRSVSWYQQTPGQGLQFLFEYFSETQRNKGNFPGRFSGRQFSNSRSEMNVSTLELGDSALYLCASGPTGGKVEAFFGQGTRLTVV.

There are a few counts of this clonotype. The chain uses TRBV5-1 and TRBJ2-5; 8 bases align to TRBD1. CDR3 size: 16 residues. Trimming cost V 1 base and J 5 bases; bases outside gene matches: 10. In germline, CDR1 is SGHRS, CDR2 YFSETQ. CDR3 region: CASSLMAGGLLETQYF. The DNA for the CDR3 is TGCGCCAGCAGCTTGATGGCAGGGGGCCTTTTGGAGACCCAGTACTTC.

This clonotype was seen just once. CDR3: CASTPSYPQDTQYF. In nucleotides, the CDR3 is TGTGCCAGCACCCCGAGTTACCCCCAAGATACGCAGTATTTT. The chain carries TRBV6-1 and TRBJ2-3; no definite D call. Per germline, CDR1 MNHNS and CDR2 SASEGT. Trimming took off 7 bases at V and 5 bases at J, with 16 bases between the two ends. The CDR3 extends over 14 amino acids.

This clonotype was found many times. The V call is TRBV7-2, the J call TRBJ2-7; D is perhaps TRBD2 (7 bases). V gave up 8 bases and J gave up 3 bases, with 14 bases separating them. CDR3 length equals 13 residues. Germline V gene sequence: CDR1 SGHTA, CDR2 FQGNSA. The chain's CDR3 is CASGGGGLYEQYF. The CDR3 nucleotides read TGTGCCAGCGGAGGGGGGGGGCTCTACGAGCAGTACTTC.

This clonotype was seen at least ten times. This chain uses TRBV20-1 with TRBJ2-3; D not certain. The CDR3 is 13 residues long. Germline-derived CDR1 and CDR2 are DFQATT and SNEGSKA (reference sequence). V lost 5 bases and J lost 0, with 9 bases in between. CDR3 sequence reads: CSAPTGSTDTQYF. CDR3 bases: TGCAGTGCTCCGACTGGCAGCACAGATACGCAGTATTTT.

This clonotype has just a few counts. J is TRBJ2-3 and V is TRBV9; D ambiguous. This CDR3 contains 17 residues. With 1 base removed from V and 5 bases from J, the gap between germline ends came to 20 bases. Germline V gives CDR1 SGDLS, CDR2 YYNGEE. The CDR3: CASSVSELMALGDTQYF. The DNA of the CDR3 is TGTGCCAGCAGCGTATCTGAGTTAATGGCGCTGGGAGATACGCAGTATTTT.

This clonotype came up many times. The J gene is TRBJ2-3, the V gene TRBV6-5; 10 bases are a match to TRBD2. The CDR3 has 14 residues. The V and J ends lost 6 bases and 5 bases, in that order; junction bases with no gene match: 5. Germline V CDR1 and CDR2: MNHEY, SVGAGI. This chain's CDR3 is CASRRAGGLDTQYF. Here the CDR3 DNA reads TGTGCCAGCAGGCGAGCGGGGGGGCTAGATACGCAGTATTTT.

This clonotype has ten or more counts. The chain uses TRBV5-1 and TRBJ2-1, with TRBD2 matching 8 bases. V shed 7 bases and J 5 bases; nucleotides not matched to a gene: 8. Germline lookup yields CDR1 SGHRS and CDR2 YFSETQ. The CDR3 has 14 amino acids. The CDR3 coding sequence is TGCGCCAGCGGCTCTAGCGGGCCTCACAATGAGCAGTTCTTC. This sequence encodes CASGSSGPHNEQFF.

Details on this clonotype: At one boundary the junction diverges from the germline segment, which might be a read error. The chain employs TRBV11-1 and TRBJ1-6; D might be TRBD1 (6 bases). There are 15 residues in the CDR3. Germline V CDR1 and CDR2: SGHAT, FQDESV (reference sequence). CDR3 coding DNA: TGTGCCAGCGGCTTACAGGGTTTGGATAATTCACCCCTCCACTTT. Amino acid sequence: CASGLQGLDNSPLHF.

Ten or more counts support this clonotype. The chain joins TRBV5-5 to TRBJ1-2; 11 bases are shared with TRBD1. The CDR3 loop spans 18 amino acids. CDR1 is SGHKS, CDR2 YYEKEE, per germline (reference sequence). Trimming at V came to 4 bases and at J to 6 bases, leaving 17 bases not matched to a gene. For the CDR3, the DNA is TGTGCCAGCAGCCAACCCCAAGGAGGACAGGGGGCGCGTAATGGCTACACCTTC. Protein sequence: CASSQPQGGQGARNGYTF.

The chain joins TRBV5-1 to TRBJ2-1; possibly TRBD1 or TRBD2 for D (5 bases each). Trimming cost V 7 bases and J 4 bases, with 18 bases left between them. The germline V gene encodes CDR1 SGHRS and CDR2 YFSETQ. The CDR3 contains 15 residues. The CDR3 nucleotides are TGCGCCAGCTGTCGGGACCCCCAGACGTACAATGAGCAGTTCTTC. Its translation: CASCRDPQTYNEQFF.

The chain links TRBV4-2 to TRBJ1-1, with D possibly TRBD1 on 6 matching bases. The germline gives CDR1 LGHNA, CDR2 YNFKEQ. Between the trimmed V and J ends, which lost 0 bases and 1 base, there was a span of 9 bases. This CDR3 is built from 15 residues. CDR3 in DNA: TGTGCCAGCAGCCAAGAAGAACAGGGGAACACTGAAGCTTTCTTT. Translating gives CASSQEEQGNTEAFF.

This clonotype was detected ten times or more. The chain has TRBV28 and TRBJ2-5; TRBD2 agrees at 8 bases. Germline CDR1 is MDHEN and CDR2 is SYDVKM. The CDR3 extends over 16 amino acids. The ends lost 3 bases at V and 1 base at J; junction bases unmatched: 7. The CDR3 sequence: CASSFPSGGVQETQYF. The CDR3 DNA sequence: TGTGCCAGCAGTTTTCCATCGGGGGGGGTCCAAGAGACCCAGTACTTC.